The clone carrying this T cell receptor beta chain appeared a few times. These data originate in a study of blood T cells in healthy people across ages. The second PCR ran roughly 6 to 11 cycles with a sample-barcoded 5' primer and J-beta primers. TCRdb analysed the 5' RACE reads with MiXCR anew, one entry per CDR3 protein. The data show nearly 800,000 distinct CDR3 sequences, with 56% seen just once and more than 25% held by the top ten. V shed 6 bases and J shed 0 bases, with 5 bases lying between them. This CDR3 is built from 12 residues. CDR1 MDHEN and CDR2 SYDVKM come from the germline V gene. This chain connects TRBV28 to TRBJ1-1; D is undetermined. What was sequenced was blood. The sequence came from a man between 35 and 55 years old in good health. Here the CDR3 DNA reads TGTGCCAGCAGCGAGATGAACACTGAAGCTTTCTTT. It encodes CASSEMNTEAFF.